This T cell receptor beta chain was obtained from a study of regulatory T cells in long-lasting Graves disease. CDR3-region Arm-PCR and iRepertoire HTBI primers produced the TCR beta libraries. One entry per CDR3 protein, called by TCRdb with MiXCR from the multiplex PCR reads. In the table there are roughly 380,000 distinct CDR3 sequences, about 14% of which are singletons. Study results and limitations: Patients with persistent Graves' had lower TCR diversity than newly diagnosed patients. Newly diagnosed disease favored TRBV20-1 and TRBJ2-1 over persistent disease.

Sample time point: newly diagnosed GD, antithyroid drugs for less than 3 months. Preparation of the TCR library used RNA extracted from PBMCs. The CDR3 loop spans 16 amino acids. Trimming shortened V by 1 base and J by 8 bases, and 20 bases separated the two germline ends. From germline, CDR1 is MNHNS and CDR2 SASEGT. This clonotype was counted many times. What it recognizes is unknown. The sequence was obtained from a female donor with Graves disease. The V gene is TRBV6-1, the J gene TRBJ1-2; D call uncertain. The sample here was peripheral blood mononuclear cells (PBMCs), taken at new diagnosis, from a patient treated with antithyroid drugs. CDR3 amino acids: CASSEGARRLPGGYTF. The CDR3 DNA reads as TGTGCCAGCAGTGAAGGAGCGAGACGGCTGCCGGGGGGCTACACCTTC.